This T cell receptor beta chain was sequenced for a study of Graves' ophthalmopathy and Graves' hyperthyroidism. Overall study results and limits: A model built from 13 signatures distinguished ophthalmopathy from stable hyperthyroidism with approximately 89% sensitivity and approximately 81% specificity.

In its sample, this clonotype was seen many times. Its antigen remains unknown. CDR3 regions of TCR beta were amplified from RNA transcripts. After a first-round RT-PCR with HTBI primers, a second-round multiplex PCR was run. TCRdb reanalysed the multiplex PCR reads using MiXCR and keeps one entry per CDR3 protein. The repertoire has some 350,000 distinct CDR3 sequences, about a sixth of them found once; the top ten carry 2% to 3%. V was pared by 7 bases and J by 4 bases, with 14 bases of the junction left unmatched. The CDR3 has 15 amino acids. The germline V gene has CDR1 SQVTM and CDR2 ANQGSEA. The sequence derives from an adult woman with stable Graves' hyperthyroidism. The sequencing sample was made of peripheral blood. This chain connects TRBV29-1 to TRBJ1-2; 8 bases match TRBD1. In DNA form, the CDR3 reads TGCAGCGCTGGCCAACAGGGGGGCTCGGTCTATGGCTACACCTTC. It translates to CSAGQQGGSVYGYTF.